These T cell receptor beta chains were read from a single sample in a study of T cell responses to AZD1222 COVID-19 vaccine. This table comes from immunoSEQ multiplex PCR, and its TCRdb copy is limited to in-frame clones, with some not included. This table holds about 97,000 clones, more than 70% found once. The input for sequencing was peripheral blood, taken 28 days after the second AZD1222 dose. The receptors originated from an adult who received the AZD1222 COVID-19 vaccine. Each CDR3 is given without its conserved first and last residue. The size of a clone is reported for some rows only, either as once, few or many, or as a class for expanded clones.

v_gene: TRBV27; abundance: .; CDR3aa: ASSMGPIGGGYT
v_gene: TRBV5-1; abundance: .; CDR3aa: ASSPGPGVETQY
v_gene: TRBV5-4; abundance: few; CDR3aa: ASSPTGGRGLGGSYEQY
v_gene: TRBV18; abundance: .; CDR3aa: ASSPREGTETQY
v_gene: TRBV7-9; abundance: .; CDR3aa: ASSLGRTGDYGYT
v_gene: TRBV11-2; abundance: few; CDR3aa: ASRSGAEQY
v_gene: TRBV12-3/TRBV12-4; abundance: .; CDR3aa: ASSLGQGPV
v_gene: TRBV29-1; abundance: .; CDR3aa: SGTGQGVGTEAF
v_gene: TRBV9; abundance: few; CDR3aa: ASSSVAGSYEQY
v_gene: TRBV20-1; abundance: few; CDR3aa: SASGTSYNEQF
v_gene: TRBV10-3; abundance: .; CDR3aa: AISEDGGAYNEQF
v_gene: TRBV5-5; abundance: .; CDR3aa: ASSAGQGAQETQY
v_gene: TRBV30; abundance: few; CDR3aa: AWRDGSEGYT
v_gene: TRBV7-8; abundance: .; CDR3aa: ASSPSRTGIFNQPQH
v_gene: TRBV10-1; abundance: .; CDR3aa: ASSDPGNEQF
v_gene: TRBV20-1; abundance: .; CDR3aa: SASAQGYGYT
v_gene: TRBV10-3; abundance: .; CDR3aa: AITEGTGGHEQY
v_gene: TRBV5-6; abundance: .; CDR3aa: ASSYDRVPDGYT
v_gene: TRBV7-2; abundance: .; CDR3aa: ASSSETSGRAAYNEQF